What follows are 5 T cell receptor beta chains derived from one specimen sequenced in a study of shared clonotypes between healthy human individuals. Repertoires were generated with immunoSEQ multiplex PCR, while TCRdb's copy carries only in-frame clones and drops some. The sample lists a few million clones, just over 90% seen once, with 0.39% in the top ten. The specimen sequenced was naive CD4+ T cells from PBMCs. The subset here: CD45RA+ positively selected. The receptor source for this set is a young man in good health. Some clones in this sample may be carry-over from other donors' samples.

V gene TRBV14 combines with J gene TRBJ1-1, with 9 bases lining up with TRBD1. The germline V gene encodes CDR1 SGHDN and CDR2 FVKESK. This CDR3 is 15 amino acids long. V lost 3 bases to trimming and J lost 1 base; unmatched junction nucleotides: 3. The DNA for the CDR3 is TGTGCCAGCAGCCAGCAGGGACAGGGGAACACTGAAGCTTTCTTT. This encodes CASSQQGQGNTEAFF.

The chain has TRBV15 and TRBJ1-4; possible D gene TRBD1, 6 bases. The CDR3 sequence is 15 residues long. Germline V lookup: CDR1 LNHNV, CDR2 YYDKDF (reference sequence). Deletions cut 5 bases from V and 10 bases from J, with 20 bases between. CDR3 protein: CATSPRDTVMRKLFF. The CDR3 coding sequence is TGTGCCACCAGCCCGAGGGACACCGTAATGAGAAAACTGTTTTTT.

The genes are TRBV28 and TRBJ1-5, with no clear D. This CDR3 is built from 13 residues. The ends were cut back, 5 bases at V and 6 bases at J, with 11 bases in the middle. Germline loops: CDR1 MDHEN, CDR2 SYDVKM. The CDR3 nucleotides read TGTGCCAGCAGTCCCATAACAGTTCAGCCCCAGCATTTT. This encodes CASSPITVQPQHF.

This chain links TRBV7-9 with TRBJ1-4; tentative D call: TRBD1 (5 bases). The CDR3 runs 16 residues. Per the germline V gene, CDR1 is SEHNR and CDR2 is FQNEAQ (reference sequence). The ends were cut back, 5 bases at V and 8 bases at J, with 21 bases in the middle. The DNA of the CDR3 is TGTGCCAGCAGCCCCTTACCCGGGACCTTAAACGAAAAACTGTTTTTT. Translation: CASSPLPGTLNEKLFF.

The chain links TRBV5-1 to TRBJ2-7; TRBD1 aligns across 8 bases. The CDR3 is made up of 14 amino acids. Trimming at V came to 2 bases and at J to 7 bases, leaving 8 bases not matched to a gene. In germline, CDR1 is SGHRS, CDR2 YFSETQ. The CDR3 loop reads CASSLRQGAGEQYF. The CDR3 nucleotides are TGCGCCAGCAGCTTACGGCAGGGGGCAGGTGAGCAGTACTTC.